A single sample gave rise to the 15 T cell receptor beta chains below, sequenced in a study of identical twins. TCRdb analysed the 5' RACE reads with MiXCR anew, one entry per CDR3 protein. This table holds over 200,000 distinct CDR3 sequences, roughly a tenth found once. The sample comprised memory T cells sorted from blood. Receptor source: a man between 50 and 59 years old in good health.

This clonotype has more than one count but fewer than ten. The chain employs TRBV20-1 and TRBJ2-7; tentative D call: TRBD2 (6 bases). Germline V lookup: CDR1 DFQATT, CDR2 SNEGSKA (reference sequence). The CDR3 runs to 13 residues. The ends were cut back, 5 bases at V and 2 bases at J, with 13 bases in the middle. CDR3 loop: CSASSVLTYEQYF. The CDR3 coding sequence is TGCAGTGCTTCTAGCGTCCTAACCTACGAGCAGTACTTC.

The chain carries TRBV20-1 and TRBJ2-1; 8 bases align to TRBD2. Germline V lookup: CDR1 DFQATT, CDR2 SNEGSKA (reference sequence). With V trimmed by 7 bases and J by 5 bases, 10 bases remained unmatched. This CDR3 region has 14 residues. The CDR3 region has the DNA TGCAGTGGTAACGCGGGGGGCGTCAACAATGAGCAGTTCTTC. It is translated as CSGNAGGVNNEQFF.

The rearrangement joins TRBV2 to TRBJ2-5; D remains unclear. The CDR3 consists of 12 residues. The V gene lost 7 bases and the J gene lost 2 bases, with 8 bases spanning the gap. Germline lookup yields CDR1 SNHLY and CDR2 FYNNEI. Here the CDR3 DNA reads TGTGCCAGCATAAGGGCTCAAGAGACCCAGTACTTC. This translates into CASIRAQETQYF.

This clonotype was seen many times. V gene TRBV20-1 combines with J gene TRBJ1-2; no definite D call. This CDR3 is 13 amino acids long. V gave up 0 bases and J gave up 4 bases, with 9 bases separating them. In germline, CDR1 is DFQATT, CDR2 SNEGSKA (reference sequence). The CDR3 loop is CSARDLAAYGYTF. CDR3 bases: TGCAGTGCTAGAGATTTGGCAGCCTATGGCTACACCTTC.

The V gene is TRBV4-2, the J gene TRBJ2-5; D is unclear. V dropped 0 bases and J dropped 5 bases, with 7 bases sitting between them. From germline, CDR1 is LGHNA and CDR2 YNFKEQ. The CDR3 is 13 residues long. The CDR3 DNA follows: TGTGCCAGCAGCCAAGAGGAGTGGGAGACCCAGTACTTC. Amino acids: CASSQEEWETQYF.

At least ten counts were recorded for this clonotype. As DNA, the CDR3 is TGTGCCAGCACGTACGGGACCGGGACAGGGGGCTACGAGCAGTACTTC. Its protein product is CASTYGTGTGGYEQYF. V and J are TRBV27 and TRBJ2-7; 11 bases fit TRBD1. Germline trimming cut 7 bases from V and 3 bases from J; bases unmatched to any gene: 11. The CDR3 is made up of 16 amino acids. Looked up from germline, CDR1 is MNHEY and CDR2 is SMNVEV (reference sequence).

V gene TRBV29-1 combines with J gene TRBJ2-7, with 9 bases aligning to TRBD2. J lost 3 bases, V lost 6 bases, and 15 bases had no gene match. Germline values: CDR1 SQVTM, CDR2 ANQGSEA. The CDR3 has 16 amino acids. DNA of the CDR3: TGCAGCGTCGCGGGGGCTAGCGGGAACGTAAACTACGAGCAGTACTTC. It specifies CSVAGASGNVNYEQYF.

The table lists this clonotype with a few counts. This chain links TRBV7-9 with TRBJ1-1; the match to TRBD1 covers 11 bases. CDR1 SEHNR and CDR2 FQNEAQ come from the germline V gene (reference sequence). The length of the CDR3 is 15 residues. Germline trimming cut 2 bases from V and 5 bases from J; bases unmatched to any gene: 4. The CDR3, as DNA: TGTGCCAGCAGCTTACTTGGGACAGGGGGAACTGAAGCTTTCTTT. Encoded protein: CASSLLGTGGTEAFF.

This chain links TRBV12-3 or TRBV12-4 with TRBJ1-3; 7 nucleotides line up with TRBD1. This CDR3 has 16 residues. J was trimmed by 0 bases and V by 6 bases; bases with no gene match: 8. The DNA for the CDR3 is TGTGCCAGCAGCAGGGGGGTATCCGTCTCTGGAAACACCATATATTTT. It specifies CASSRGVSVSGNTIYF.

This clonotype showed up just a few times. The chain uses TRBV28 and TRBJ2-1, with D hard to call. Trimming cost V 5 bases and J 1 base, with 3 bases left between them. CDR1 and CDR2 from the germline V gene are MDHEN and SYDVKM. This CDR3 is built from 12 residues. The CDR3 protein is CASSISYNEQFF. The CDR3 DNA reads as TGTGCCAGCAGTATTTCCTACAATGAGCAGTTCTTC.

The CDR3 spells CASSLSTGGRGEQFF. The CDR3 nucleotides read TGTGCCAGCAGCTTAAGCACGGGAGGGCGGGGTGAGCAGTTCTTC. The chain is built from TRBV7-3 and TRBJ2-1, with TRBD2 identical over 8 bases. The CDR3 is 15 amino acids. Germline values: CDR1 SGHTA, CDR2 FQGTGA. The J segment lost 9 bases and the V segment lost 1 base, leaving 8 bases of the junction unmatched.

This clonotype was found many times. This sequence joins TRBV20-1 and TRBJ2-7, with D tentatively TRBD2 (7 bases). This CDR3 is built from 16 residues. Germline V gene sequence: CDR1 DFQATT, CDR2 SNEGSKA (reference sequence). V lost 6 bases, J lost 2 bases, and 23 bases lay in between. The CDR3 DNA is TGCAGTGCCCCGGTGGGGCGGGGGCGCCCAACCTACGAGCAGTACTTC. The encoded protein is CSAPVGRGRPTYEQYF.

This clonotype was counted ten times or more. DNA of the CDR3: TGCAGCGTAGAGACAGATAGCACCGGGGAGCTGTTTTTT. Protein sequence: CSVETDSTGELFF. This rearrangement joins TRBV29-1 to TRBJ2-2; maybe TRBD1 (5 bases). This CDR3 spans 13 amino acids. Germline V gene lookup returns CDR1 SQVTM and CDR2 ANQGSEA. V was pared by 6 bases and J by 4 bases, with 12 bases between.

This clonotype was seen more than once but under ten times. A much bigger clone sits one base away, suggesting this may be a read error. The chain links TRBV28 to TRBJ2-6; D might be TRBD1 (5 bases). V shed 6 bases and J shed 0 bases, with 6 bases lying between them. The CDR3 loop spans 14 amino acids. Germline assignment: CDR1 MDHEN and CDR2 SYDVKM. The CDR3 spells CASRDSSGANVLTF. CDR3 bases: TGTGCCAGCAGAGACAGCTCTGGGGCCAACGTCCTGACTTTC.

This clonotype was recorded many times. The CDR3 DNA follows: TGTGCCAGCAGCCCCGCGGTTGAACTCGAGCAGTACTTC. It codes for CASSPAVELEQYF. The V and J genes are TRBV7-9 and TRBJ2-7; D is unresolved. The V end lost 5 bases, the J end lost 6 bases, and 14 bases lay between the germline ends. CDR3 length: 13 residues. Germline V CDR1 and CDR2: SEHNR, FQNEAQ (reference sequence).